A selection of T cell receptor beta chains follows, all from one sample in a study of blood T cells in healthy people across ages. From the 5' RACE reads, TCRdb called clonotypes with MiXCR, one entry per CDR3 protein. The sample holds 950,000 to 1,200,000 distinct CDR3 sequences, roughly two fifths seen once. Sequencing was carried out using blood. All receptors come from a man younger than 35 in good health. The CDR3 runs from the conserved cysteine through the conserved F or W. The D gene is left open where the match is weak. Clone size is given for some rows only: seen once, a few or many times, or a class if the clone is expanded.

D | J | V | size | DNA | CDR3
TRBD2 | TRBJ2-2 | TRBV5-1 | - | TGCGCCAGCAGCCCCCCAGCGGGGGGGCTCCCCGGGGAGCTGTTTTTT | CASSPPAGGLPGELFF
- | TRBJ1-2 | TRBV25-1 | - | TGTGCCAGCAGTGAATCTGTCTTGAGGGGGGGCCCCAACTATGGCTACACCTTC | CASSESVLRGGPNYGYTF
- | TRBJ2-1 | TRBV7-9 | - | TGTGCCAGCAGCTCCAGACTAGTTGGATCCTACAATGAGCAGTTCTTC | CASSSRLVGSYNEQFF
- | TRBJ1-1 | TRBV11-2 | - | TGTGCCAGCAGCTTATCCTGGATGGAGGCTGAAGCTTTCTTT | CASSLSWMEAEAFF
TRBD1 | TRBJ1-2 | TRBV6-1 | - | TGTGCCGGCAGTAGGGACAGGGTAGCGGATGGCTACACCTTC | CAGSRDRVADGYTF
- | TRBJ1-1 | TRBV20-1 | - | TGCAGTGCTAGAGGGACAGAATTGAACACTGAAGCTTTCTTT | CSARGTELNTEAFF
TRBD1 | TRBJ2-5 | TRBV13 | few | TGTGCCAGCAGCACGACAGGGGTGGAGACCCAGTACTTC | CASSTTGVETQYF
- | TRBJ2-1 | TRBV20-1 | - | TGCAGTGCTAGGGGAGGACACCCGGTTTTGGACAATGGGCAGTTCTTC | CSARGGHPVLDNGQFF
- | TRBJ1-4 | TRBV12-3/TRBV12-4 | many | TGTGCCAGCAGAGACAGTGAAAAACTGTTTTTT | CASRDSEKLFF
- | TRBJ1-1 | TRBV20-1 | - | TGCAGTGCTAGAGACCAACCTAGGGCTGAAGCTTTCTTT | CSARDQPRAEAFF
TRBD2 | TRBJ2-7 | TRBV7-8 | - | TGTGCCAGCAGCTTAAGTAGAATGGGCAGGGCTAGCGGGGGGACCTCCTACAATGAGCAGTACTTC | CASSLSRMGRASGGTSYNEQYF
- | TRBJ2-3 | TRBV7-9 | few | TGTGCCGGTCCGTGGACACACATTCCAGATACGCAGTATTTT | CAGPWTHIPDTQYF
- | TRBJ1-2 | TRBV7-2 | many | TGTGCCAGCAGCTCTCAGGGGCACAACTATGGCTACACCTTC | CASSSQGHNYGYTF
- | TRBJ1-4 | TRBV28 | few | TGTGCCAGCAGTGTATCAGGGAGGAATGAAAAACTGTTTTTT | CASSVSGRNEKLFF
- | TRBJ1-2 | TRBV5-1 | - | TGCGCCAGCAGCATTGGCCCGACCGGGACGGACTATGGCTACACCTTC | CASSIGPTGTDYGYTF
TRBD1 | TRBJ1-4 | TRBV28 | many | TGTGCCAGCGGGACAGGGCTTAATGAAAAACTGTTTTTT | CASGTGLNEKLFF
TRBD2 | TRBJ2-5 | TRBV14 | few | TGTGCCAGCAGCAAGGGACTAGCGCGAGAGACCCAGTACTTC | CASSKGLARETQYF
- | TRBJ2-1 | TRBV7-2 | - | TGTGCCAGCCGGCGAGGGGGAGGCCCCTACAATGAGCAGTTCTTC | CASRRGGGPYNEQFF
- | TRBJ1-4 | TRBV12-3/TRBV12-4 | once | TGTGCCAGCAGTTTAGATAGCCAGGTTAATGAAAAACTGTTTTTT | CASSLDSQVNEKLFF
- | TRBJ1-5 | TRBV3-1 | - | TGTGCCAGCTCCCCGGGGGGGCAATTCAATCAGCCCCAGCATTTT | CASSPGGQFNQPQHF
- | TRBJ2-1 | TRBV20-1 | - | TGCAGTGCTAGAGACCAACCCCCTTTCGGGCAGTTCTTC | CSARDQPPFGQFF
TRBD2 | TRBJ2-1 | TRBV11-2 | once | TGTGCCAGCAGCATCACTAGCGGGGTCTGGAATGAGCAGTTCTTC | CASSITSGVWNEQFF
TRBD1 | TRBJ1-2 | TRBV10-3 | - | TGTGCCATCAGTGACCCAGGACAGGGGGCACAGTATGGCTACACCTTC | CAISDPGQGAQYGYTF
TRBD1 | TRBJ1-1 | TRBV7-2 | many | TGTGCCAGCAGCCGACAGGGGTACACTGAAGCTTTCTTT | CASSRQGYTEAFF
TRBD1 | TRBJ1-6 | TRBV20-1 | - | TGCAGTGCTAGGCTGGGGACAGGGATTCATAATTCACCCCTCCACTTT | CSARLGTGIHNSPLHF
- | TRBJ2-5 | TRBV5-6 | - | TGTGCCAGCAGCCCGGTCGATGGGACCCAGTACTTC | CASSPVDGTQYF
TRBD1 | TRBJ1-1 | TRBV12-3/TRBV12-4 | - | TGTGCCAACAGTCCCGGACAGGGGGCAGGGACTGAAGCTTTCTTT | CANSPGQGAGTEAFF
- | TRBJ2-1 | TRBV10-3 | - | TGTGCCATCAGTGAGTCCGTCGGACGGGCTCAAGAGACCCAGTTCTTC | CAISESVGRAQETQFF
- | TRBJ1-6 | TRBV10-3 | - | TGTGCCATCAGTGAGGGCAGTAATTCACCCCTCCACTTT | CAISEGSNSPLHF
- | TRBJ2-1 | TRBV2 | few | TGTGCCAGACAAGAGGTGGACAGCACTAATGAGCAGTTCTTC | CARQEVDSTNEQFF
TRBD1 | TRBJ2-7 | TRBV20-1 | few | TGCAGTGCTAGAGGGGATACCGGGACAGGCTACGAGCAGTACTTC | CSARGDTGTGYEQYF
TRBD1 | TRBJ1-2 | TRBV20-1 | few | TGCAGTGCTAGCGAACAGGGGCCTGGCTACACCTTC | CSASEQGPGYTF
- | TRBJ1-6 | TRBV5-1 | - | TGCGCCAGCAGCTCGGACCCTAGGGATTCACCCCTCCACTTT | CASSSDPRDSPLHF
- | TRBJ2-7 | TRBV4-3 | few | TGCGCCAGCAGCCAAGAAGTGGCCTCGATGGGGCGTTACGAGCAGTACTTC | CASSQEVASMGRYEQYF
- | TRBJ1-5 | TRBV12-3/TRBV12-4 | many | TGTGCCAGCAGTTTAGGGGTGGGTCAGCCCCAGCATTTT | CASSLGVGQPQHF
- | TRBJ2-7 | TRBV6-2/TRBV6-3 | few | TGTGCCAGCAGTTACAGCAAGGCGGGCGAGCAGTACTTC | CASSYSKAGEQYF
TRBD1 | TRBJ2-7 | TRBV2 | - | TGTGCCAGCAGTGGCATCACCGGGACAGCCTACGAGCAGTACTTC | CASSGITGTAYEQYF
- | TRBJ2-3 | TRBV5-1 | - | TGCGCCAGCAGCTTAGGTCAAGAGGATACGCAGTATTTT | CASSLGQEDTQYF
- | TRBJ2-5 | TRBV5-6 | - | TGTGCCAGCAGCTTGAAGGGGACTTCTCGGCCAGAGGAGACCCAGTACTTC | CASSLKGTSRPEETQYF
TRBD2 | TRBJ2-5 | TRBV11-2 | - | TGTGCCAGCAGCCGGACTAGCGGGTCTGGAGAGACCCAGTACTTC | CASSRTSGSGETQYF
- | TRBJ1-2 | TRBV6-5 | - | TGTGCCAGCAGTTACTCGAAGGGAAACTCCCACTATGGCTACACCTTC | CASSYSKGNSHYGYTF
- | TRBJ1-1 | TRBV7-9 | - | TGTGCCAGCAGCTTAGCGAACGGGCTGAACACTGAAGCTTTCTTT | CASSLANGLNTEAFF
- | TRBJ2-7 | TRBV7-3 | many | TGTGCCAGCAGCTTGTCCCTCGCTTACGAGCAGTACTTC | CASSLSLAYEQYF
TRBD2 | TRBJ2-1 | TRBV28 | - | TGTGCCAGCAGTTTCATCGGGACTAGCGGGGGGGAAAGCTCCTACAATGAGCAGTTCTTC | CASSFIGTSGGESSYNEQFF
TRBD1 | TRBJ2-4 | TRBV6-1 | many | TGTGCCAGCAGTGAACGACAGGGGCTAGCCAAAAACATTCAGTACTTC | CASSERQGLAKNIQYF
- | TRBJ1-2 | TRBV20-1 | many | TGCAGTGCTAGGGACGGACAGCATAACTATGGCTACACCTTC | CSARDGQHNYGYTF
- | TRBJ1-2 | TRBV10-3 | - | TGTGCCACCTGGGGGGGGAAAAGTAACTATGGCTACACCTTC | CATWGGKSNYGYTF
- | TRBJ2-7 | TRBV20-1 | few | TGCAGTGCTTCCGGGACCGCCTCCTACGAGCAGTACTTC | CSASGTASYEQYF
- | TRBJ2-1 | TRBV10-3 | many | TGTGCCATCAGTGACGGGCTAGAAAATGAGCAGTTCTTC | CAISDGLENEQFF
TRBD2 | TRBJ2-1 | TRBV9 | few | TGTGCCAGCAGCGTAGCTCCGGGGGGGCCCAATGAGCAGTTCTTC | CASSVAPGGPNEQFF
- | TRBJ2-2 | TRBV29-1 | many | TGCAGCGTTGGGGGGGCGCTGGGCACCGGGGAGCTGTTTTTT | CSVGGALGTGELFF
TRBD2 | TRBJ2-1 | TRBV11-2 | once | TGTGCCAGCAGCCCAATTACCAGCGGGAGACTCTCCTACGAGCAGTTCTTC | CASSPITSGRLSYEQFF